These T cell receptor beta chains were read from a single sample in a study of blood T cell repertoires in COVID-19. Clones were sequenced by immunoSEQ multiplex PCR, and TCRdb holds only the in-frame ones, with some missing. In the table there are 55,000 to 75,000 clones, about 87% of which are singletons. The sample consisted of peripheral blood. The source of these receptors is a man aged 45-60 years with active COVID-19. Each CDR3 is given with its conserved first and last residue. D genes are given only for firm matches. Some rows mark clone size as missing; the rest say once, few, many or name a class of expanded clone.

j_call	d_call	clone_size	v_call	cdr3_aa	cdr3_nt
TRBJ2-1	NA	NA	TRBV11-1	CASSLTGRGSYNEQFF	TGTGCCAGCAGCCTTACGGGACGGGGGTCCTACAATGAGCAGTTCTTC
TRBJ2-7	TRBD2	NA	TRBV7-9	CASSLELAGAPGEQYF	TGTGCCAGCAGCTTAGAACTAGCGGGAGCCCCTGGGGAGCAGTACTTC
TRBJ2-7	NA	few	TRBV27	CATKQGLQGEQYF	TGTGCCACCAAGCAGGGTCTCCAGGGCGAGCAGTACTTC
TRBJ2-3	TRBD2	NA	TRBV7-9	CASSPTSGTDTQYF	TGTGCCAGCAGCCCGACTAGCGGAACAGATACGCAGTATTTT
TRBJ2-5	NA	NA	TRBV12-3/TRBV12-4	CASGPGSQETQYF	TGTGCCAGCGGCCCAGGATCGCAAGAGACCCAGTACTTC
TRBJ1-4	NA	NA	TRBV5-1	CASSPSRAGPGEKLFF	TGCGCCAGCAGCCCCTCCCGGGCAGGGCCAGGAGAAAAACTGTTTTTT
TRBJ2-2	TRBD2	once	TRBV7-2	CASSLAPSGGSGELFF	TGTGCCAGCAGCTTAGCGCCTAGCGGGGGGTCCGGGGAGCTGTTTTTT
TRBJ1-2	TRBD1	NA	TRBV2	CASSEPAGGGYTF	TGTGCCAGCAGTGAGCCGGCAGGGGGCGGCTACACCTTC
TRBJ2-5	NA	few	TRBV3-1/TRBV3-2	CASSQPRGSPETQYF	TGTGCCAGCAGCCAACCGCGAGGGTCTCCAGAGACCCAGTACTTC
TRBJ2-3	TRBD2	NA	TRBV27	CASSFRRDYSSTDTQYF	TGTGCCAGCAGTTTCCGCCGGGACTACTCTTCCACAGATACGCAGTATTTT